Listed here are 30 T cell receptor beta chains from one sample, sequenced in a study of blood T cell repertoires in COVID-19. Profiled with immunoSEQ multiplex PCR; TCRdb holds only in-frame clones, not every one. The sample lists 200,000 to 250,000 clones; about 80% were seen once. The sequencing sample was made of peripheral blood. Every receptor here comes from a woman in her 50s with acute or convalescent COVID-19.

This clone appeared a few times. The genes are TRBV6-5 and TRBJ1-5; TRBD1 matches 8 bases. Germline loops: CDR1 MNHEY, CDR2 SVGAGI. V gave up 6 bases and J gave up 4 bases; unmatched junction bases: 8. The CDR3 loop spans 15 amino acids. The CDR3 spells CASSLRDRSNQPQHF. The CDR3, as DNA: TGTGCCAGCAGCCTCCGGGACAGGTCAAATCAGCCCCAGCATTTT.

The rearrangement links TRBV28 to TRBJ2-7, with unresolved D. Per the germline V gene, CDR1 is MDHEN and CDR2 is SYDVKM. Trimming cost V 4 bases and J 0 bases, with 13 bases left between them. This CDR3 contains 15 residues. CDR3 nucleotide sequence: TGTGCCAGCAGTTCTTTTGGAAGGAGCTCCTACGAGCAGTACTTC. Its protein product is CASSSFGRSSYEQYF.

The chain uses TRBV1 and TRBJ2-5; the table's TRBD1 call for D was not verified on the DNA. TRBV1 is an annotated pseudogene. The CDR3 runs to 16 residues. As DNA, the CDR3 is TGCACCAGCAGCCAAGATGGTAAAGGGGCCCAAGAGACCCAGTACTTC. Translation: CTSSQDGKGAQETQYF.

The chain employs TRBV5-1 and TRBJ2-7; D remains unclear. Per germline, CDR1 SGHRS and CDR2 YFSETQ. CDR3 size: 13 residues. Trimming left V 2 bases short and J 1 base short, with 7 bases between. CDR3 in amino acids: CASSFSGSYEQYF. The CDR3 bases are TGCGCCAGCAGCTTTTCCGGTTCCTACGAGCAGTACTTC.

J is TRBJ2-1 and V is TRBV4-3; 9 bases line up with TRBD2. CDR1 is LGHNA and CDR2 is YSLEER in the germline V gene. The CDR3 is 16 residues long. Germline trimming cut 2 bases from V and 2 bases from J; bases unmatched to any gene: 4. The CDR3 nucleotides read TGCGCCAGCAGCCAACAAAGCGGGGGGCCCTACAATGAGCAGTTCTTC. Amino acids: CASSQQSGGPYNEQFF.

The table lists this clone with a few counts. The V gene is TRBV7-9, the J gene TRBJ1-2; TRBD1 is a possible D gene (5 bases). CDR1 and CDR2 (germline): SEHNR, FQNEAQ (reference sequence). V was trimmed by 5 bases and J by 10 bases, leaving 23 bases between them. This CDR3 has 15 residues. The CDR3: CASSPARGTGSLYTF. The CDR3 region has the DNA TGTGCCAGCAGCCCAGCTAGGGGTACCGGCTCCCTCTACACCTTC. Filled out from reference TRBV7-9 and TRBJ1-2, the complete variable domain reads DTGVSQNPRHKITKRGQNVTFRCDPISEHNRLYWYRQTLGQGPEFLTYFQNEAQLEKSRLLSDRFSAERPKGSFSTLEIQRTEQGDSAMYLCASSPARGTGSLYTFGSGTRLTVV.

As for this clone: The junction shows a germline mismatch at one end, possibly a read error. CDR3 amino acids: CASSLAMDAGKLFF. CDR3 in DNA: TGTGCCAGCAGCTTAGCTATGGACGCCGGGAAGCTGTTTTTT. The J gene is TRBJ2-2, the V gene TRBV7-9; D might be TRBD2 (5 bases). The CDR3 consists of 14 residues. Germline V gene data show CDR1 as SEHNR and CDR2 as FQNEAQ (reference sequence).

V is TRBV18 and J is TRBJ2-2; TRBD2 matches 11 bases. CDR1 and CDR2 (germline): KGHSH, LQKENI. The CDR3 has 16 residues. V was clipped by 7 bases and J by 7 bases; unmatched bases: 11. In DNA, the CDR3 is TGTGCCAGCTTATTGACTAGCGGGGCCGCCGGCGGGGAGCTGTTTTTT. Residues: CASLLTSGAAGGELFF.

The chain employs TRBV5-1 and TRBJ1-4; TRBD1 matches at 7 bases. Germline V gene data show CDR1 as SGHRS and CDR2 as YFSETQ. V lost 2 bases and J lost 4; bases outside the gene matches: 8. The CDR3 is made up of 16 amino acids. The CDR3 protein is CASSFTSGTDNEKLFF. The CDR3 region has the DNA TGCGCCAGCAGCTTTACCTCCGGGACAGATAATGAAAAACTGTTTTTT. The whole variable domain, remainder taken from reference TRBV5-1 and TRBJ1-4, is KAGVTQTPRYLIKTRGQQVTLSCSPISGHRSVSWYQQTPGQGLQFLFEYFSETQRNKGNFPGRFSGRQFSNSRSEMNVSTLELGDSALYLCASSFTSGTDNEKLFFGSGTQLSVL.

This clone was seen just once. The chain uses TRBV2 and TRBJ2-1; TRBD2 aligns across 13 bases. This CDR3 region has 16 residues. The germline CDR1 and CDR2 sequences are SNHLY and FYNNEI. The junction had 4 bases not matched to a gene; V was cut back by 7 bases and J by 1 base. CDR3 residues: CASTGTSGISYNEQFF. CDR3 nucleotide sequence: TGTGCCAGCACCGGGACTAGCGGGATTTCCTACAATGAGCAGTTCTTC.

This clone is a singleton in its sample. The CDR3 DNA reads as TGTGCCAGTAGTATTCTAGTTAAACAGGGGGCTGAGCAGTTCTTC. Its protein product is CASSILVKQGAEQFF. This chain links TRBV19 with TRBJ2-1, with 9 bases fitting TRBD1. The CDR3 covers 15 residues. CDR1 and CDR2 from the germline V gene are LNHDA and SQIVND (reference sequence). Germline trimming cut 3 bases from V and 9 bases from J; bases unmatched to any gene: 9.

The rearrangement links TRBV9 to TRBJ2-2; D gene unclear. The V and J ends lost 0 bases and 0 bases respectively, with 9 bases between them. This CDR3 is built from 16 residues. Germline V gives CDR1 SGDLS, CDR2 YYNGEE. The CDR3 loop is CASSVDVSANTGELFF. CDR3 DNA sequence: TGTGCCAGCAGCGTAGATGTCAGCGCGAACACCGGGGAGCTGTTTTTT.

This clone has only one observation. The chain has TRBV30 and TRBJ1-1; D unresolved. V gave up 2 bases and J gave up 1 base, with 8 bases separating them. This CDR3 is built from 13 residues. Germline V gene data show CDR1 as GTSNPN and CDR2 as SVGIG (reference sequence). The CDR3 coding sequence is TGTGCCTGGAGTCGAGACTCGAACACTGAAGCTTTCTTT. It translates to CAWSRDSNTEAFF.

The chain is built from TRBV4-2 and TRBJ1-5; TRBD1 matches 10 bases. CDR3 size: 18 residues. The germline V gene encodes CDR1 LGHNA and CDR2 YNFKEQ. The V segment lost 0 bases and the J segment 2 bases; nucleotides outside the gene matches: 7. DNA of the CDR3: TGTGCCAGCAGCCAAGATGGACAGGGGGGGATTGGCAATCAGCCCCAGCATTTT. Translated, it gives CASSQDGQGGIGNQPQHF.

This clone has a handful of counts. The CDR3 protein is CASSYLPGQGGHGYTF. As DNA, the CDR3 is TGTGCCAGCAGTTACTTGCCGGGACAGGGGGGCCATGGCTACACCTTC. V usage is TRBV6-5 and J usage is TRBJ1-2, with 11 bases fitting TRBD1. Germline V gene data show CDR1 as MNHEY and CDR2 as SVGAGI. J gave up 6 bases and V 1 base, and 7 bases lay outside the gene matches. This CDR3 is 16 amino acids long.

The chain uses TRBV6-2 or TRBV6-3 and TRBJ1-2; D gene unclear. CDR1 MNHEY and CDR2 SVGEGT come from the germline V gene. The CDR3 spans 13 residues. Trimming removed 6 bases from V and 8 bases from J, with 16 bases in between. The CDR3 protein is CASSSTSTEGYTF. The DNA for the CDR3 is TGTGCCAGCAGCTCTACATCGACGGAGGGCTACACCTTC.

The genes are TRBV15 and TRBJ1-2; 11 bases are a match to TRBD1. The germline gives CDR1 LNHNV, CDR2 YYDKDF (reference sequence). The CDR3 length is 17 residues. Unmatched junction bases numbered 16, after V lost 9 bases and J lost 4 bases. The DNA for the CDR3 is TGTGCCACTCCACGACCGGGACAGGGGGTCTCGTTCTATGGCTACACCTTC. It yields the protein CATPRPGQGVSFYGYTF.

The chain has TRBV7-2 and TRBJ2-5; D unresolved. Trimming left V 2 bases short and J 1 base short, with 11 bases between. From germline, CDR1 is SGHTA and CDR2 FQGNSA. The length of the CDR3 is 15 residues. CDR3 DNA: TGTGCCAGCAGCTTATACGGTGAGCCCCAAGAGACCCAGTACTTC. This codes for CASSLYGEPQETQYF. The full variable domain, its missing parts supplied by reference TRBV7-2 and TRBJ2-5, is GAGVSQSPSNKVTEKGKDVELRCDPISGHTALYWYRQSLGQGLEFLIYFQGNSAPDKSGLPSDRFSAERTGGSVSTLTIQRTQQEDSAVYLCASSLYGEPQETQYFGPGTRLLVL.

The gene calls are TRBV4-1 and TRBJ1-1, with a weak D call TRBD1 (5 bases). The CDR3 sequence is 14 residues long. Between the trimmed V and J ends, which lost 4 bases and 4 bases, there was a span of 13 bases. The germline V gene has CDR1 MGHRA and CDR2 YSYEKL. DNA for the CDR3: TGCGCCAGCAGCCGAGGACCGGGGGGCACTGAAGCTTTCTTT. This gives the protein CASSRGPGGTEAFF.

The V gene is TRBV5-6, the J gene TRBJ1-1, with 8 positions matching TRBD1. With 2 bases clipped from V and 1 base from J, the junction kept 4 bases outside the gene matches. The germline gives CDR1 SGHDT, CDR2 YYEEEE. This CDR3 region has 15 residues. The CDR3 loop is CASSFRGQGNTEAFF. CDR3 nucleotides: TGTGCCAGCAGCTTCAGGGGGCAGGGGAACACTGAAGCTTTCTTT.

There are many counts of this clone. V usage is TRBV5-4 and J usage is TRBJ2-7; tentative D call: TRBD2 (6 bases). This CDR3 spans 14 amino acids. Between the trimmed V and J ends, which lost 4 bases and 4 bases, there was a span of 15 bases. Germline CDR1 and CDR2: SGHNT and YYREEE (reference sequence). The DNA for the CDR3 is TGTGCCAGCAGCAAGAGCAGGGAGGTGTACGAGCAGTACTTC. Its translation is CASSKSREVYEQYF.

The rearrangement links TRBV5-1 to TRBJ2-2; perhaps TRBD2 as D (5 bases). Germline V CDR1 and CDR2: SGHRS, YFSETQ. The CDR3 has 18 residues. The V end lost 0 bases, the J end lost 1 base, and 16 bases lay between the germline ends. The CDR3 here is CASSLEVFRGLNTGELFF. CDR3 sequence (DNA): TGCGCCAGCAGCTTGGAGGTATTTCGGGGTTTGAACACCGGGGAGCTGTTTTTT.

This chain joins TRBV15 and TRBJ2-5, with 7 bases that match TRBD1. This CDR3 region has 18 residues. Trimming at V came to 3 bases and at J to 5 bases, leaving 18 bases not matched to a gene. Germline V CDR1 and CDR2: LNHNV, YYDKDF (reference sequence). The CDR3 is CATSRAARLTGKGETQYF. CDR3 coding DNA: TGTGCCACCAGCAGGGCCGCCCGGCTGACAGGGAAAGGGGAGACCCAGTACTTC.

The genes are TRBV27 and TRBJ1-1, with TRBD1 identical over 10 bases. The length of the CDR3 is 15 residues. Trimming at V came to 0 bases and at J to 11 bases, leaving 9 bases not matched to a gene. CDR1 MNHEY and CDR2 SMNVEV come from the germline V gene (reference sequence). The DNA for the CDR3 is TGTGCCAGCAGTTTATCCGGGTGGACAGGGGGTATGGCTTTCTTT. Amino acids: CASSLSGWTGGMAFF.

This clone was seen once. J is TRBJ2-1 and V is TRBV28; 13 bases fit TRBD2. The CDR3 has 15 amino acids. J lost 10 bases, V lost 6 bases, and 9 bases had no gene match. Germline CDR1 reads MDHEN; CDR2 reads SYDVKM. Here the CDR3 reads CASSTTGTSGTEQFF. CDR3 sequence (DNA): TGTGCCAGCAGCACCACCGGGACTAGCGGGACCGAGCAGTTCTTC.

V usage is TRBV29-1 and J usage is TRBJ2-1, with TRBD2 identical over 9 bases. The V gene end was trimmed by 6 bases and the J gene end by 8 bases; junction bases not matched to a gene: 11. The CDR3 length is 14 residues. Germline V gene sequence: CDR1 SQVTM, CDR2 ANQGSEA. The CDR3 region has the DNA TGCAGCGTACGTCCTAGCGGGATATGGGATGAGCAGTTCTTC. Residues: CSVRPSGIWDEQFF.

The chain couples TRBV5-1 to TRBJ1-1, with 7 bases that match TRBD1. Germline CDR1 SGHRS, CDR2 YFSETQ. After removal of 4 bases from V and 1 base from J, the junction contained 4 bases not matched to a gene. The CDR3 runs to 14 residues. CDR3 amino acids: CASSLHRGNTEAFF. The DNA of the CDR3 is TGCGCCAGCAGCCTACACAGGGGGAACACTGAAGCTTTCTTT.

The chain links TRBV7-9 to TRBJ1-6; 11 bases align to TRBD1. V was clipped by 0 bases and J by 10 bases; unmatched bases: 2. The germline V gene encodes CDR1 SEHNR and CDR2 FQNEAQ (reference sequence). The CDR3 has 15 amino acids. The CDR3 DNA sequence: TGTGCCAGCAGCTTAGCGGGGACAGGGGGGTCACCCCTCCACTTT. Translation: CASSLAGTGGSPLHF.

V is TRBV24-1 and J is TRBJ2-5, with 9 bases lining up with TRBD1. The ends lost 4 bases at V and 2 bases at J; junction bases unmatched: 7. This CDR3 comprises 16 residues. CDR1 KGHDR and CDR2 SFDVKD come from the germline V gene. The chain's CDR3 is CATSDFGQGWQETQYF. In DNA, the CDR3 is TGTGCCACCAGTGACTTCGGACAGGGGTGGCAAGAGACCCAGTACTTC.

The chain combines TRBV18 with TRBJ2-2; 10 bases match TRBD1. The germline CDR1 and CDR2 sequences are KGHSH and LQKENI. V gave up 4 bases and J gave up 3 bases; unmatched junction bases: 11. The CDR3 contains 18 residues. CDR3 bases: TGTGCCAGCTCACAAGTCATCGGACAGGGGGTCTACACCGGGGAGCTGTTTTTT. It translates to CASSQVIGQGVYTGELFF.